The 20 T cell receptor beta chains presented below share a single source sample, sequenced in a study of cytomegalovirus exposure and HLA in healthy donors. PCR primers comprised 60 Vbeta and 13 Jbeta primers. Measured with immunoSEQ multiplex PCR; TCRdb has only the in-frame clones, and not every one. This sample carries roughly 120,000 clones, about 74% of them seen once, and the ten largest clones take roughly 4.1%. Source material: PBMCs. Source of these receptors: a woman aged 50 to 60 in good health and CMV-seropositive.

The chain employs TRBV19 and TRBJ1-5; D unclear. V was pared by 2 bases and J by 3 bases, with 8 bases between. The CDR3 runs 14 residues. Germline V gives CDR1 LNHDA, CDR2 SQIVND (reference sequence). As DNA, the CDR3 is TGTGCCAGTAGTATATGGGAGGCCAATCAGCCCCAGCATTTT. It translates to CASSIWEANQPQHF.

Worth noting for this clone: One junction end disagrees with the germline gene, perhaps due to a read error. V usage is TRBV7-9 and J usage is TRBJ2-2; 13 nucleotides agree with TRBD2. CDR3 size: 17 residues. The germline gives CDR1 SEHNR, CDR2 FQNEAQ (reference sequence). The CDR3, as DNA: TGTTCCAGCAGCCCCACTAGCGGGGGGGCCCGATCCGGGGAGCTGTTTTTT. Encoded protein: CSSSPTSGGARSGELFF.

V and J are TRBV2 and TRBJ2-2; D might be TRBD1 (6 bases). The length of the CDR3 is 16 residues. V lost 6 bases to trimming and J lost 4 bases, with 18 bases between them. CDR1 and CDR2 from the germline V gene are SNHLY and FYNNEI. The chain's CDR3 is CASRRTVGEGTGELFF. The DNA for the CDR3 is TGTGCCAGCAGAAGGACAGTGGGCGAAGGCACCGGGGAGCTGTTTTTT.

This chain connects TRBV7-6 to TRBJ2-7; 8 bases are a match to TRBD1. CDR3 size: 14 residues. The germline gives CDR1 SGHVS, CDR2 FNYEAQ. Trimming cost V 3 bases and J 4 bases; bases outside gene matches: 5. Here the CDR3 reads CASSFRTGWYEQYF. The CDR3, as DNA: TGTGCCAGCAGCTTCCGGACAGGGTGGTACGAGCAGTACTTC.

The chain employs TRBV9 and TRBJ1-2; perhaps TRBD1 as D (5 bases). The V end was cut by 0 bases, the J end by 5 bases, with 11 bases between. CDR1 SGDLS and CDR2 YYNGEE come from the germline V gene. This CDR3 is 14 amino acids long. CDR3 protein: CASSVDVQGYGYTF. In DNA form, the CDR3 reads TGTGCCAGCAGCGTAGATGTCCAGGGATATGGCTACACCTTC.

The chain employs TRBV27 and TRBJ2-6; TRBD2 matches 12 bases. Germline V gene data show CDR1 as MNHEY and CDR2 as SMNVEV (reference sequence). The CDR3 contains 18 residues. With 6 bases clipped from V and 1 base from J, the junction kept 7 bases outside the gene matches. CDR3 DNA: TGTGCCAGCAGACCTCTAGCGGGGGGGAATTCTGGGGCCAACGTCCTGACTTTC. The encoded protein is CASRPLAGGNSGANVLTF.

V usage is TRBV11-2 and J usage is TRBJ2-1, with 9 bases lining up with TRBD2. This CDR3 is built from 16 residues. V trimming: 5 bases; J trimming: 7 bases; junction bases outside the gene matches: 12. Per the germline V gene, CDR1 is SGHAT and CDR2 is FQNNGV. CDR3 sequence reads: CASSRLGSGGNNEQFF. The DNA of the CDR3 is TGTGCCAGCAGCCGCCTAGGTAGCGGGGGAAATAATGAGCAGTTCTTC. Together with reference TRBV11-2 and TRBJ2-1, the CDR3 gives the full variable domain: EAGVAQSPRYKIIEKRQSVAFWCNPISGHATLYWYQQILGQGPKLLIQFQNNGVVDDSQLPKDRFSAERLKGVDSTLKIQPAKLEDSAVYLCASSRLGSGGNNEQFFGPGTRLTVL.

This chain connects TRBV7-9 to TRBJ2-5, with D possibly matching TRBD1 (5 bases). The V gene's germline CDR1 is SEHNR and CDR2 FQNEAQ (reference sequence). The CDR3 consists of 13 residues. Deletions cut 5 bases from V and 3 bases from J, with 10 bases between. The CDR3 sequence: CASSQTVEETQYF. CDR3 nucleotides: TGTGCCAGCAGCCAGACAGTAGAAGAGACCCAGTACTTC.

The chain is built from TRBV25-1 and TRBJ2-5, with D maybe TRBD2 (5 bases). The CDR3 is 13 residues long. Germline CDR1 is MGHDK and CDR2 is SYGVNS. V dropped 4 bases and J dropped 5 bases, with 11 bases sitting between them. CDR3 sequence: CASSGSPGETQYF. DNA of the CDR3: TGTGCCAGCAGTGGAAGCCCGGGGGAGACCCAGTACTTC.

The chain recombines TRBV6-5 with TRBJ1-3; no clear D gene. The CDR3 length is 15 residues. V was pared by 6 bases and J by 0 bases, with 12 bases between. CDR1 is MNHEY and CDR2 is SVGAGI in the germline V gene. Here the CDR3 reads CASRETGSSGNTIYF. As DNA, the CDR3 is TGTGCCAGCAGAGAAACGGGGAGCTCTGGAAACACCATATATTTT.

This chain links TRBV5-1 with TRBJ2-5; D is perhaps TRBD1 (5 bases). Trimming removed 0 bases at V and 5 bases at J, with 11 bases between. The length of the CDR3 is 14 residues. The germline V gene has CDR1 SGHRS and CDR2 YFSETQ. The CDR3 loop is CASSLGRQGETQYF. The CDR3 nucleotides read TGCGCCAGCAGCTTGGGGCGGCAGGGTGAGACCCAGTACTTC.

The chain joins TRBV5-4 to TRBJ2-7; D is ambiguous. Trimming shortened V by 4 bases and J by 1 base, and 12 bases separated the two germline ends. Germline CDR1 SGHNT, CDR2 YYREEE (reference sequence). The CDR3 is 14 residues long. The CDR3 loop is CASSPRAPSYEQYF. CDR3 coding DNA: TGTGCCAGCAGCCCTCGTGCGCCGTCCTACGAGCAGTACTTC.

The chain joins TRBV25-1 to TRBJ1-3; possibly TRBD1 for D (6 bases). This CDR3 is built from 14 residues. The V end was cut by 5 bases, the J end by 2 bases, with 10 bases between. The germline gives CDR1 MGHDK, CDR2 SYGVNS. Here the CDR3 reads CASSPPGAGNTIYF. The CDR3, as DNA: TGTGCCAGCAGTCCGCCAGGGGCTGGAAACACCATATATTTT.

The J gene is TRBJ2-3, the V gene TRBV7-2; D unresolved. Trimming left V 6 bases short and J 2 bases short, with 6 bases between. This CDR3 is built from 12 residues. Germline V CDR1 and CDR2: SGHTA, FQGNSA. The CDR3 is CASSSLTDTQYF. The CDR3 DNA reads as TGTGCCAGCAGTTCACTCACAGATACGCAGTATTTT.

The V gene is TRBV18, the J gene TRBJ1-5, with a possible D match to TRBD1 (5 bases). In germline, CDR1 is KGHSH, CDR2 LQKENI. The V end was cut by 3 bases, the J end by 3 bases, with 12 bases between. The CDR3 length is 15 residues. DNA of the CDR3: TGTGCCAGCTCACCCGAGGCAGGGATCAATCAGCCCCAGCATTTT. This codes for CASSPEAGINQPQHF.

To note about this clone: Other DNA sequences of this sample code for an identical CDR3. The J gene is TRBJ2-1, the V gene TRBV6-5, with no clear D. The germline V and J ends were trimmed by 3 bases and 0 bases, with 12 bases remaining between them. Germline V lookup: CDR1 MNHEY, CDR2 SVGAGI. CDR3 size: 16 residues. The CDR3 protein is CASSYRRPSSYNEQFF. DNA for the CDR3: TGTGCCAGCAGTTATCGCAGGCCCAGCTCCTACAATGAGCAGTTCTTC.

The chain is built from TRBV7-7 and TRBJ2-5; 14 nucleotides agree with TRBD2. This CDR3 has 17 amino acids. V lost 2 bases to trimming and J lost 4 bases; unmatched junction nucleotides: 6. Germline V gene lookup returns CDR1 SSHAT and CDR2 FNYEAQ (reference sequence). The CDR3 DNA reads TGTGCCAGCAGCTTAAGACTAGCGGGGGGGCCGGGAGAGACCCAGTACTTC. This encodes CASSLRLAGGPGETQYF.

J is TRBJ1-2 and V is TRBV5-1; 7 bases align to TRBD1. CDR3 size: 15 residues. Germline loops: CDR1 SGHRS, CDR2 YFSETQ. V shed 4 bases, J shed 0 bases, and the junction held 6 bases outside the gene matches. The CDR3 DNA reads TGCGCCAGCAGCGCCGGGACAGTCGCTAACTATGGCTACACCTTC. It is translated as CASSAGTVANYGYTF.

This chain links TRBV28 with TRBJ1-4, with D possibly TRBD1 on 5 matching bases. Germline V gene data show CDR1 as MDHEN and CDR2 as SYDVKM. Trimming removed 6 bases from V and 4 bases from J, with 15 bases in between. This CDR3 is built from 15 residues. The chain's CDR3 is CASRLPDSRNEKLFF. In DNA, the CDR3 is TGTGCCAGCAGACTCCCCGACAGCCGTAATGAAAAACTGTTTTTT.

V gene TRBV11-2 combines with J gene TRBJ2-1; 10 bases line up with TRBD2. Germline assignment: CDR1 SGHAT and CDR2 FQNNGV. The CDR3 loop spans 16 amino acids. J lost 8 bases, V lost 1 base, and 8 bases had no gene match. The CDR3 reads CASSLGPSGGADEQFF. The CDR3 nucleotides are TGTGCCAGCAGCTTAGGACCCAGCGGGGGGGCGGATGAGCAGTTCTTC.